The 3 T cell receptor beta chains reported below all come from one sample, sequenced in a study of shared clonotypes between healthy human individuals. TCRdb keeps only in-frame clones here, not all; method: immunoSEQ multiplex PCR. The data show about 680,000 clones, roughly 72% seen once. The sequenced sample consisted of memory CD4+ T cells sorted from blood. The subset denotes: CD45RA-negative fraction. These receptors were taken from a woman in her 30s in good health.

This clone was counted between two and nine times. It may be a read error: a sequence one base away is much more abundant. At the DNA level, this CDR3 is encoded by other sequences in the same sample as well. The chain couples TRBV5-1 to TRBJ2-1, with 8 bases matching TRBD2. Germline V gene lookup returns CDR1 SGHRS and CDR2 YFSETQ. This CDR3 comprises 15 residues. V lost 1 base, J lost 2 bases, and 2 bases stayed unmatched. The CDR3 reads CASSLSSGAYNEQFF. The CDR3 DNA is TGCGCCAGCAGCTTGAGTAGCGGGGCCTACAATGAGCAGTTCTTC.

The table lists this clone with a count of one. The V call is TRBV5-1, the J call TRBJ2-5; D call uncertain. CDR1 and CDR2 (germline): SGHRS, YFSETQ. The CDR3 contains 15 residues. V lost 0 bases and J 0 bases, leaving 9 bases between the germline ends. The CDR3 region is CASSLAPANQETQYF. In DNA, the CDR3 is TGCGCCAGCAGCTTGGCCCCCGCTAACCAAGAGACCCAGTACTTC. Filled out from reference TRBV5-1 and TRBJ2-5, the complete variable domain reads KAGVTQTPRYLIKTRGQQVTLSCSPISGHRSVSWYQQTPGQGLQFLFEYFSETQRNKGNFPGRFSGRQFSNSRSEMNVSTLELGDSALYLCASSLAPANQETQYFGPGTRLLVL.

V is TRBV27 and J is TRBJ1-2; 7 bases fit TRBD1. V trimming: 5 bases; J trimming: 8 bases; junction bases outside the gene matches: 8. Germline CDR1 is MNHEY and CDR2 is SMNVEV (reference sequence). The CDR3 length is 13 residues. The CDR3 is CASSPNTGDGYTF. For the CDR3, the DNA is TGTGCCAGCAGTCCCAACACAGGGGACGGCTACACCTTC.